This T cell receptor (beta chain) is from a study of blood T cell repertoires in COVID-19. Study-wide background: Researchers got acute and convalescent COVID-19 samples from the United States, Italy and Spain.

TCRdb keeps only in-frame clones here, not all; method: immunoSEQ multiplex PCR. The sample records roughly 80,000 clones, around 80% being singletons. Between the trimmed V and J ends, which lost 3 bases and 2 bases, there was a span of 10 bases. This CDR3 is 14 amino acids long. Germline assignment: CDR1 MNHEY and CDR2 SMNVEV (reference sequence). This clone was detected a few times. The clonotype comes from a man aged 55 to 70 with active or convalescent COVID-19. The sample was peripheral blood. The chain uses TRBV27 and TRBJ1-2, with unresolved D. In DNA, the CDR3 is TGTGCCAGCAGTTTTGGAGGAGAGAACTATGGCTACACCTTC. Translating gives CASSFGGENYGYTF.